This TCR beta chain was observed in a study of blood T cells in healthy people across ages. This CDR3 is 15 amino acids long. Germline V gene data show CDR1 as MDHEN and CDR2 as SYDVKM. There were healthy Caucasian individuals from Russia, aged roughly 6 to 95, serving as donors. Roughly 10 milliliters was the volume of peripheral blood drawn from each donor. A sample-barcoded 5' primer and a J-beta primer mix were used in a second PCR of roughly 6 to 11 cycles. Each TCR beta cDNA got a 12-nucleotide random molecular identifier. Each CDR3 protein is one row after TCRdb ran MiXCR on the 5' RACE reads. Found here are 600,000 to 900,000 distinct CDR3 sequences, 20% to 30% of them singletons; the top ten hold 2.5% to 3.5%. These data also featured in a second study, about T cells of mothers and their children.

Material: blood. The chain combines TRBV28 with TRBJ2-5; no clear D. The J call may not be correct, given that the DNA end is closer to TRBJ2-1. The sequence derives from a boy between 5 and 17 years old in good health. The CDR3 here is CASSALNSVVNEQFF. For the CDR3, the DNA is TGTGCCAGCAGTGCGTTGAACTCGGTGGTCAATGAGCAGTTCTTC.